These 3 T cell receptor beta chains were sequenced from one sample in a study of control samples from healthy donors and cancer patients. Measured with immunoSEQ multiplex PCR; TCRdb has only the in-frame clones, and not every one. The sample yields 120,000 to 150,000 clones, less than 90% seen once. The specimen sequenced was blood. The receptors were gathered from a woman aged 25 to 39 in good health.

The chain employs TRBV2 and TRBJ1-4, with TRBD1 identical over 8 bases. The CDR3 contains 13 residues. V gave up 8 bases and J gave up 5 bases; unmatched junction bases: 4. Germline assignment: CDR1 SNHLY and CDR2 FYNNEI. The CDR3 loop reads CASGRTGNEKLFF. CDR3 DNA sequence: TGTGCCAGCGGGCGGACAGGGAATGAAAAACTGTTTTTT.

The CDR3 sequence: CASSKGKGALPTNEKLFF. CDR3 bases: TGTGCCAGCAGCAAAGGGAAGGGGGCTCTTCCAACTAATGAAAAACTGTTTTTT. The chain combines TRBV21-1 with TRBJ1-4; whether TRBD1, the table's D call, matches the DNA was not checked. TRBV21-1 is noted as a pseudogene. CDR3 length: 18 residues.

The J gene is TRBJ2-3, the V gene TRBV28; D is undetermined. Trimming removed 4 bases from V and 6 bases from J, with 11 bases in between. Germline values: CDR1 MDHEN, CDR2 SYDVKM. This CDR3 region has 13 residues. The chain's CDR3 is CASSSSNLDTQYF. The CDR3 DNA reads TGTGCCAGCAGTTCTTCTAATCTCGATACGCAGTATTTT. Full variable domain (missing parts from reference TRBV28 and TRBJ2-3): DVKVTQSSRYLVKRTGEKVFLECVQDMDHENMFWYRQDPGLGLRLIYFSYDVKMKEKGDIPEGYSVSREKKERFSLILESASTNQTSMYLCASSSSNLDTQYFGPGTRLTVL.